The 13 T cell receptor beta chains presented below share a single source sample, sequenced in a study of T-cell reconstitution after alpha-beta-depleted transplantation in children. During its preparation, the TCRbeta library received unique molecular identifiers. Each CDR3 protein gets one entry after TCRdb re-called the PCR reads with MiXCR. Of about 980,000 distinct CDR3 sequences in the sample, about 29% were seen once. The source material was PBMCs, mostly from graft donor cells, sampled 360 days after TCRalphabeta/CD19-depleted stem cell transplant. These receptors all stem from a boy under three years old who had a stem cell transplant for SCID, so the T cells may come from the graft donor.

The J gene is TRBJ2-7, the V gene TRBV29-1, with 10 bases lining up with TRBD1. V shed 1 base, J shed 6 bases, and the junction held 0 bases outside the gene matches. Germline assignment: CDR1 SQVTM and CDR2 ANQGSEA. The length of the CDR3 is 12 residues. The CDR3 is CSVEGTGGEQYF. The CDR3 DNA follows: TGCAGCGTTGAAGGGACAGGGGGCGAGCAGTACTTC.

The J gene is TRBJ2-7, the V gene TRBV10-3; 10 bases align to TRBD1. The germline CDR1 and CDR2 sequences are ENHRY and SYGVKD. The CDR3 sequence is 14 residues long. Trimming took 10 bases from V and 5 from J; bases not matched to a gene: 11. The CDR3 nucleotides read TGTGCCAGCCAACTCGGGACAGGGGTGCACGAGCAGTACTTC. This gives the protein CASQLGTGVHEQYF.

V usage is TRBV20-1 and J usage is TRBJ1-1; no reliable D call. The V end was cut by 6 bases, the J end by 0 bases, with 8 bases between. The CDR3 consists of 12 residues. Germline-derived CDR1 and CDR2 are DFQATT and SNEGSKA (reference sequence). The CDR3 region has the DNA TGCAGTGCCGAGAGGGTGAACACTGAAGCTTTCTTT. Translating it yields CSAERVNTEAFF.

In its sample, this clonotype was seen once. The rearrangement joins TRBV27 to TRBJ2-7; possible D gene TRBD1, 5 bases. This CDR3 comprises 15 residues. The ends were cut back, 3 bases at V and 0 bases at J, with 12 bases in the middle. CDR1 and CDR2 from the germline V gene are MNHEY and SMNVEV (reference sequence). For the CDR3, the DNA is TGTGCCAGCAGTTTGGGGCCATTCCCCTCCTACGAGCAGTACTTC. It translates to CASSLGPFPSYEQYF.

The chain is built from TRBV10-3 and TRBJ2-7; D uncertain. V was cut by 5 bases and J by 3 bases, with 11 bases left in between. CDR1 and CDR2 from the germline V gene are ENHRY and SYGVKD. This CDR3 spans 13 amino acids. This CDR3 is CAISPGSGYEQYF. CDR3 DNA sequence: TGTGCCATCAGTCCCGGGTCGGGCTACGAGCAGTACTTC.

This clonotype has more than one count but fewer than ten. J is TRBJ2-3 and V is TRBV5-1; no reliable D call. The V and J ends lost 7 bases and 5 bases respectively, with 11 bases between them. CDR1 and CDR2 from the germline V gene are SGHRS and YFSETQ. This CDR3 contains 12 residues. CDR3 in DNA: TGCGCCAGCGCGGAGTGGAGAGATACGCAGTATTTT. Translating it yields CASAEWRDTQYF. Full variable domain (missing parts from reference TRBV5-1 and TRBJ2-3): KAGVTQTPRYLIKTRGQQVTLSCSPISGHRSVSWYQQTPGQGLQFLFEYFSETQRNKGNFPGRFSGRQFSNSRSEMNVSTLELGDSALYLCASAEWRDTQYFGPGTRLTVL.

This clonotype was seen only a few times. This chain connects TRBV14 to TRBJ2-3; TRBD1 matches 8 bases. Germline values: CDR1 SGHDN, CDR2 FVKESK. CDR3 length: 15 amino acids. J gave up 4 bases and V 5 bases, and 8 bases lay outside the gene matches. The DNA for the CDR3 is TGTGCCAGCAGCTTCCAGGGGGCGAGCCCAGATACGCAGTATTTT. This encodes CASSFQGASPDTQYF.

This clonotype was detected a few times. The gene calls are TRBV5-1 and TRBJ2-1; 9 positions match TRBD2. Germline values: CDR1 SGHRS, CDR2 YFSETQ. Losses at the gene ends were 1 base for V and 6 bases for J; bases not matched to a gene: 8. This CDR3 is built from 16 residues. The CDR3 loop is CASSLPALAGFNEQFF. In DNA, the CDR3 is TGCGCCAGCAGCTTGCCAGCTCTAGCGGGGTTCAATGAGCAGTTCTTC. Drawing the rest from reference TRBV5-1 and TRBJ2-1, the complete variable domain is KAGVTQTPRYLIKTRGQQVTLSCSPISGHRSVSWYQQTPGQGLQFLFEYFSETQRNKGNFPGRFSGRQFSNSRSEMNVSTLELGDSALYLCASSLPALAGFNEQFFGPGTRLTVL.

This clonotype was picked up a small number of times. This chain connects TRBV6-6 to TRBJ1-1; 7 bases align to TRBD1. The V and J ends lost 7 bases and 5 bases, in that order; junction bases with no gene match: 4. There are 12 residues in the CDR3. Germline V gene data show CDR1 as MNHNY and CDR2 as SVGAGI (reference sequence). As DNA, the CDR3 is TGTGCCAGCACCAAACAGGGGACTGAAGCTTTCTTT. Translation gives CASTKQGTEAFF.

This sequence joins TRBV20-1 and TRBJ2-7, with D unclear. V was trimmed by 2 bases and J by 6 bases, leaving 5 bases between them. Germline V lookup: CDR1 DFQATT, CDR2 SNEGSKA (reference sequence). The CDR3 spans 10 residues. The CDR3 DNA is TGCAGTGCTAGAATAATCGAGCAGTACTTC. Protein: CSARIIEQYF.

This clonotype was recorded a few times. The V and J genes are TRBV24-1 and TRBJ2-3, with 8 bases fitting TRBD2. This CDR3 has 17 residues. The V gene end was trimmed by 2 bases and the J gene end by 2 bases; junction bases not matched to a gene: 8. Germline CDR1 KGHDR, CDR2 SFDVKD. CDR3 coding DNA: TGTGCCACCAGTGATTGGGGGACTAGGGGACTCACAGATACGCAGTATTTT. It specifies CATSDWGTRGLTDTQYF.

This clonotype turned up a few times. J is TRBJ1-5 and V is TRBV12-3 or TRBV12-4, with D hard to call. The CDR3 is 14 residues long. V was trimmed by 6 bases and J by 1 base, leaving 10 bases between them. CDR3: CASSPKASNQPQHF. DNA for the CDR3: TGTGCCAGCAGCCCTAAGGCCAGCAATCAGCCCCAGCATTTT.

V gene TRBV5-1 combines with J gene TRBJ2-1, with 9 bases aligning to TRBD2. The junction had 8 bases not matched to a gene; V was cut back by 0 bases and J by 4 bases. CDR1 is SGHRS and CDR2 is YFSETQ in the germline V gene. The CDR3 is 17 amino acids. The CDR3: CASSLVLLAGSYNEQFF. CDR3 sequence (DNA): TGCGCCAGCAGCTTGGTCCTCCTAGCGGGGAGTTACAATGAGCAGTTCTTC.